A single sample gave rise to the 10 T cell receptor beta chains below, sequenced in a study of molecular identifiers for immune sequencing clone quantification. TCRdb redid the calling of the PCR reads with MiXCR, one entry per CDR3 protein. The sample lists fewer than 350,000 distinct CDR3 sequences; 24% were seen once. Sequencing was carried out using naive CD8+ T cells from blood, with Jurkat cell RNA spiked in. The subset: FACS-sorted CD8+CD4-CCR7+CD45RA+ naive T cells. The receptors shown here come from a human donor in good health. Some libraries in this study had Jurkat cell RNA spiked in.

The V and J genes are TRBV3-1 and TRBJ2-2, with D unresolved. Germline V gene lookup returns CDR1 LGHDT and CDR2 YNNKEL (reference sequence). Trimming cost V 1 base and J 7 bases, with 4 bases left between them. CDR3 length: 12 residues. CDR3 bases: TGTGCCAGCAGCCAAGTGCGCGGGGAGCTGTTTTTT. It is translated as CASSQVRGELFF.

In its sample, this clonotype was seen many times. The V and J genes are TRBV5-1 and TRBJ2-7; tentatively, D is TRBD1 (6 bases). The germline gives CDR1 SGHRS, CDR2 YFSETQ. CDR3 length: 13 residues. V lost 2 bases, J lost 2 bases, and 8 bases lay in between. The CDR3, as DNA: TGCGCCAGCAGCTTAACAGGGCCCTACGAGCAGTACTTC. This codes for CASSLTGPYEQYF.

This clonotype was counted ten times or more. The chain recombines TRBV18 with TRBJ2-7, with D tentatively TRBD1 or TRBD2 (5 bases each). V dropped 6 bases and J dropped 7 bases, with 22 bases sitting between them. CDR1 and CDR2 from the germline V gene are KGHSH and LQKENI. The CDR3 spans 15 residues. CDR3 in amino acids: CASSHTGADLREQYF. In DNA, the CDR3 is TGTGCCAGCTCGCACACCGGGGCAGACCTACGGGAGCAGTACTTC. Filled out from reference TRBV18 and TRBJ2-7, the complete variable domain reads NAGVMQNPRHLVRRRGQEARLRCSPMKGHSHVYWYRQLPEEGLKFMVYLQKENIIDESGMPKERFSAEFPKEGPSILRIQQVVRGDSAAYFCASSHTGADLREQYFGPGTRLTVT.

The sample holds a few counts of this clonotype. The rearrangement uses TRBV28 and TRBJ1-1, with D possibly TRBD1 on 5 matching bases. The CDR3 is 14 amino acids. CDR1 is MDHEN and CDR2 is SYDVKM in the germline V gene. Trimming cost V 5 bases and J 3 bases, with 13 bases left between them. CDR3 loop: CASSPLGTDTEAFF. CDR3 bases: TGTGCCAGCAGTCCCTTGGGGACCGACACTGAAGCTTTCTTT.

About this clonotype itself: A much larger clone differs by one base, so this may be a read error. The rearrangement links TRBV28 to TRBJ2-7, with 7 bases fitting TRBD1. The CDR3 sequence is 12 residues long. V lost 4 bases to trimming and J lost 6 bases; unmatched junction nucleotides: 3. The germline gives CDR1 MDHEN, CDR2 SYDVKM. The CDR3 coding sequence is TGTGCCAGCAGTTCCCCAGGGGGCGAGCAGTACTTC. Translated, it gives CASSSPGGEQYF.

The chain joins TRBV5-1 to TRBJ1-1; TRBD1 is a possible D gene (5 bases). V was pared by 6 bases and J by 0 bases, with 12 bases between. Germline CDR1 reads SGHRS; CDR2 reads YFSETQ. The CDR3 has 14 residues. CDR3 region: CASTSEGLNTEAFF. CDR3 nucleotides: TGCGCCAGCACCTCGGAGGGGTTGAACACTGAAGCTTTCTTT. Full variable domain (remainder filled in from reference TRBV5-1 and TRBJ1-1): KAGVTQTPRYLIKTRGQQVTLSCSPISGHRSVSWYQQTPGQGLQFLFEYFSETQRNKGNFPGRFSGRQFSNSRSEMNVSTLELGDSALYLCASTSEGLNTEAFFGQGTRLTVV.

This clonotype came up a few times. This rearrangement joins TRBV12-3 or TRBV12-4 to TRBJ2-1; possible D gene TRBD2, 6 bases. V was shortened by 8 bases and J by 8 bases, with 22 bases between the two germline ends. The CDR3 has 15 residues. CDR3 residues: CASGFGGLQWDEQFF. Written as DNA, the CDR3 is TGTGCCAGCGGGTTCGGGGGACTCCAATGGGATGAGCAGTTCTTC.

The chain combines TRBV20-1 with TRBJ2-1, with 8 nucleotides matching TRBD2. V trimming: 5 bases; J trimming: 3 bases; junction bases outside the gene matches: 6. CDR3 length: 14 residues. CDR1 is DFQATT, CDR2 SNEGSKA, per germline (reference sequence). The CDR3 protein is CSAPTSGHYNEQFF. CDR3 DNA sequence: TGCAGTGCTCCCACTAGCGGACACTACAATGAGCAGTTCTTC.

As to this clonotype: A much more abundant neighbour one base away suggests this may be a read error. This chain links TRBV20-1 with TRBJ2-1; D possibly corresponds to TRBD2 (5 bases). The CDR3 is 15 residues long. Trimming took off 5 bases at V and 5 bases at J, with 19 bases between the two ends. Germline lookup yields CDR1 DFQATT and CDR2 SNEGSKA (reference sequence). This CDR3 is CSAEGAEQTNNEQFF. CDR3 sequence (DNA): TGCAGTGCTGAGGGCGCGGAACAGACGAACAATGAGCAGTTCTTC.

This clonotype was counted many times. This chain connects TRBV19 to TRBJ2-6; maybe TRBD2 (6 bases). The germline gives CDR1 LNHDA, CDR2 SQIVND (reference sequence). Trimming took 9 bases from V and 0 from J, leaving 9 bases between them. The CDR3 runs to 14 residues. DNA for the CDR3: TGTGCCAGCAGGGACTCCTCTGGGGCCAACGTCCTGACTTTC. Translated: CASRDSSGANVLTF.